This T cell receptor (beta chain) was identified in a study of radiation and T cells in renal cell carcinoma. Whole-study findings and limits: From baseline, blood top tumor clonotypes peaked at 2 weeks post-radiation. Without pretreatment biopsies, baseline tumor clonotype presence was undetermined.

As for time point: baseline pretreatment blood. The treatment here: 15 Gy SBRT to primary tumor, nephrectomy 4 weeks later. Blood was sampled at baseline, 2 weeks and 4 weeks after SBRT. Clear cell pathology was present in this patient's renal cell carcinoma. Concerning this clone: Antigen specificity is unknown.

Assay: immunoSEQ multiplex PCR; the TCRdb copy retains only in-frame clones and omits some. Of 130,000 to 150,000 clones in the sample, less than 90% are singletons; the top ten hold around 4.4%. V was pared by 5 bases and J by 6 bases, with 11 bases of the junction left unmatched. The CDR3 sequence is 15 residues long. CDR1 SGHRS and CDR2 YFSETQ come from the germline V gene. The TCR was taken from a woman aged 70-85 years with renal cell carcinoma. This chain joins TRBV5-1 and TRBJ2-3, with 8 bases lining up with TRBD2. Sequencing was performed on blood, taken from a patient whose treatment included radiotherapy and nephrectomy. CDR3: CASRTGLESRDTQYF. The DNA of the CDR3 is TGCGCCAGCAGAACGGGACTAGAGAGTAGGGATACGCAGTATTTT.